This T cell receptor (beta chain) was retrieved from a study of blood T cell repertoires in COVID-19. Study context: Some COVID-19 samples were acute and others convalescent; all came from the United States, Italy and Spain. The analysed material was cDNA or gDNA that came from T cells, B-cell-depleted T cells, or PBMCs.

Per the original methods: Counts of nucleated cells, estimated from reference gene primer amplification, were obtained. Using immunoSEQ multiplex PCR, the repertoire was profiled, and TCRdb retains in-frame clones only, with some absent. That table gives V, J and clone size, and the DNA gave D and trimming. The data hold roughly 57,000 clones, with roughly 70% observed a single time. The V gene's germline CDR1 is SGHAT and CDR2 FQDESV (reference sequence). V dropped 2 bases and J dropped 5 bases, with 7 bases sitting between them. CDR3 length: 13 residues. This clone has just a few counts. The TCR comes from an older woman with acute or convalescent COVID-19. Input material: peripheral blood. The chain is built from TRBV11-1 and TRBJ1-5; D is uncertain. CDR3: CASSLNNDQPQHF. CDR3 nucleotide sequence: TGTGCCAGCAGCTTAAACAACGATCAGCCCCAGCATTTT.